Each of the 17 T cell receptor beta chains below was sequenced from the same sample in a study of control samples from healthy donors and cancer patients. Generated by immunoSEQ multiplex PCR, the TCRdb table keeps only in-frame clones and is missing some. The sample has just under 75,000 clones, about 90% seen once. Sequencing used blood. Receptors originate from a woman aged 50 to 60 in good health.

The chain is built from TRBV7-9 and TRBJ2-7; D is uncertain. The CDR3 extends over 14 amino acids. The germline V gene has CDR1 SEHNR and CDR2 FQNEAQ (reference sequence). V was clipped by 1 base and J by 7 bases, with 14 bases between them. The chain's CDR3 is CASSLEPAMGEQYF. CDR3 nucleotide sequence: TGTGCCAGCAGCTTAGAACCGGCCATGGGGGAGCAGTACTTC.

J is TRBJ2-5 and V is TRBV5-6; 11 nucleotides align to TRBD1. Germline V lookup: CDR1 SGHDT, CDR2 YYEEEE. The CDR3 runs to 15 residues. Trimming cost V 4 bases and J 3 bases; bases outside gene matches: 5. CDR3: CASSGTGQGEETQYF. The CDR3 nucleotides are TGTGCCAGCAGCGGAACGGGACAGGGGGAAGAGACCCAGTACTTC.

The chain employs TRBV28 and TRBJ1-6, with D unclear. V was clipped by 5 bases and J by 10 bases, with 18 bases between them. CDR3 length: 15 residues. The germline gives CDR1 MDHEN, CDR2 SYDVKM. Written as DNA, the CDR3 is TGTGCCAGCAGTCCCCGAGGGTTTTCAGGCTCACCCCTCCACTTT. This gives the protein CASSPRGFSGSPLHF.

This chain uses TRBV7-3 with TRBJ2-2, with D possibly being TRBD1 (6 bases). The V end lost 6 bases, the J end lost 7 bases, and 9 bases lay between the germline ends. The CDR3 contains 12 residues. CDR1 is SGHTA, CDR2 FQGTGA, per germline. DNA of the CDR3: TGTGCCAGCAGAAGGGGGAACGGGGAGCTGTTTTTT. It yields the protein CASRRGNGELFF.

By share, this clone ranks as large. The rearrangement joins TRBV3-1 (or the pseudogene TRBV3-2) to TRBJ2-1; 9 bases map to TRBD2. V gave up 4 bases and J gave up 8 bases; unmatched junction bases: 6. CDR1 LGHDT and CDR2 YNNKEL come from the germline V gene (reference sequence). The CDR3 spans 14 residues. The CDR3 DNA follows: TGTGCCAGCAGCCGCTCCGGGACTAGCTATGAGCAGTTCTTC. Protein product: CASSRSGTSYEQFF.

The CDR3 DNA follows: TGTGCCAGCAGTGGGGACCAAGGAGAGCAGTTCTTC. Translated: CASSGDQGEQFF. V is TRBV2 and J is TRBJ2-1; possibly TRBD1 or TRBD2 for D (5 bases each). The V gene lost 4 bases and the J gene lost 10 bases, with 11 bases spanning the gap. Per germline, CDR1 SNHLY and CDR2 FYNNEI. The CDR3 has 12 amino acids.

The rearrangement links TRBV2 to TRBJ2-4; D possibly corresponds to TRBD1 (6 bases). Trimming shortened V by 6 bases and J by 0 bases, and 15 bases separated the two germline ends. Germline assignment: CDR1 SNHLY and CDR2 FYNNEI. The CDR3 has 16 amino acids. In DNA, the CDR3 is TGTGCCAGCAGGGGAAGCAGGGGATTAGCCAAAAACATTCAGTACTTC. Its translation: CASRGSRGLAKNIQYF.

The rearrangement uses TRBV5-1 and TRBJ1-3; maybe TRBD1 (5 bases). Looked up from germline, CDR1 is SGHRS and CDR2 is YFSETQ. The CDR3 is 16 residues long. The V and J ends lost 2 bases and 0 bases respectively, with 12 bases between them. CDR3 amino acids: CASSFKGPFSGNTIYF. The CDR3 DNA reads as TGCGCCAGCAGCTTCAAGGGGCCCTTCTCTGGAAACACCATATATTTT.

The V gene is TRBV12-3 or TRBV12-4, the J gene TRBJ2-3, with D perhaps TRBD1 (5 bases). With 2 bases removed from V and 8 bases from J, the gap between germline ends came to 5 bases. This CDR3 is 11 amino acids long. The chain's CDR3 is CASSLRGTQYF. CDR3 nucleotides: TGTGCCAGCAGTTTAAGGGGTACGCAGTATTTT.

The chain links TRBV6-6 to TRBJ2-7; 8 bases line up with TRBD2. The CDR3 consists of 13 residues. The germline V gene has CDR1 MNHNY and CDR2 SVGAGI (reference sequence). V lost 7 bases and J lost 7; bases outside the gene matches: 9. CDR3 DNA: TGTGCCAGCATCAGAGCGGGAGCGCATGAGCAGTACTTC. Residues: CASIRAGAHEQYF.

The chain combines TRBV28 with TRBJ1-4; D unresolved. Trimming cost V 7 bases and J 0 bases, with 15 bases left between them. The CDR3 contains 16 residues. Per the germline V gene, CDR1 is MDHEN and CDR2 is SYDVKM. The CDR3 region is CASIGEQLATNEKLFF. CDR3 in DNA: TGTGCCAGCATCGGAGAGCAACTTGCAACTAATGAAAAACTGTTTTTT.

The chain links TRBV5-6 to TRBJ1-1, with D perhaps matching TRBD1 (5 bases). In germline, CDR1 is SGHDT, CDR2 YYEEEE. Trimming cost V 1 base and J 0 bases, with 16 bases left between them. This CDR3 is 17 amino acids long. The CDR3 loop is CASSLRGVGAVNTEAFF. The DNA for the CDR3 is TGTGCCAGCAGCTTGAGAGGCGTAGGGGCGGTGAACACTGAAGCTTTCTTT.

This clone was observed a few times. The chain links TRBV30 to TRBJ2-7; 8 nucleotides agree with TRBD2. CDR1 is GTSNPN and CDR2 is SVGIG in the germline V gene (reference sequence). The CDR3 sequence is 14 residues long. V gave up 0 bases and J gave up 4 bases; unmatched junction bases: 5. This CDR3 is CAWSVRRGEYEQYF. CDR3 coding DNA: TGTGCCTGGAGTGTAAGGCGGGGGGAATACGAGCAGTACTTC.

This sequence joins TRBV5-4 and TRBJ2-5; perhaps TRBD2 as D (5 bases). Germline-derived CDR1 and CDR2 are SGHNT and YYREEE (reference sequence). With 4 bases removed from V and 2 bases from J, the gap between germline ends came to 12 bases. The CDR3 covers 14 residues. The CDR3 nucleotides are TGTGCCAGCAGCCCCCCGGACTTACAAGAGACCCAGTACTTC. It codes for CASSPPDLQETQYF.

The V gene is TRBV3-1 (or the pseudogene TRBV3-2), the J gene TRBJ2-3, with D uncertain. Germline loops: CDR1 LGHDT, CDR2 YNNKEL (reference sequence). Trimming pared 3 bases from V and 1 base from J, leaving 11 bases between. This CDR3 is built from 15 residues. The CDR3 DNA reads TGTGCCAGCAGCCAGAGGCGGTCCCGCACAGATACGCAGTATTTT. The encoded protein is CASSQRRSRTDTQYF.

This clone was seen a few times. This chain links TRBV6-5 with TRBJ2-5; possibly TRBD2 for D (5 bases). V lost 0 bases to trimming and J lost 5 bases, with 13 bases between them. CDR3 size: 15 residues. CDR1 and CDR2 (germline): MNHEY, SVGAGI. The CDR3 nucleotides read TGTGCCAGCAGTTACTCGACGCGGGTAATTGAGACCCAGTACTTC. Its protein is CASSYSTRVIETQYF.

This rearrangement joins TRBV19 to TRBJ2-3; TRBD1 aligns across 10 bases. J was trimmed by 5 bases and V by 4 bases; bases with no gene match: 6. The CDR3 spans 15 residues. CDR1 and CDR2 (germline): LNHDA, SQIVND (reference sequence). CDR3 sequence reads: CASSRQGAREDTQYF. The CDR3 nucleotides read TGTGCCAGTAGTAGACAGGGGGCTCGGGAAGATACGCAGTATTTT.